This TCR beta chain was captured by sequencing in a study of blood T cell repertoires in COVID-19. About the research overall: Samples taken during acute and convalescent COVID-19 were collected in the United States, Italy and Spain.

The protocol was immunoSEQ multiplex PCR, while the TCRdb copy is restricted to in-frame clones and leaves out a portion. The sample has 400,000 to 500,000 clones; 70% to 90% are singletons. Participant ages covered roughly 18 to 89 years across 25 or so US areas. Sequencing was carried out using PBMCs or T cells enriched from blood (not recorded which). This receptor was obtained from a woman under 30 who had been exposed to COVID-19.

The CDR3 protein is CASTGGAYSNQPQHF. The CDR3 DNA reads as TGTGCCAGTACAGGAGGAGCTTATAGCAATCAGCCCCAGCATTTT. This chain links TRBV19 with TRBJ1-5; D not resolved. V was pared by 7 bases and J by 0 bases, with 13 bases between. This CDR3 contains 15 residues. Germline loops: CDR1 LNHDA, CDR2 SQIVND (reference sequence).